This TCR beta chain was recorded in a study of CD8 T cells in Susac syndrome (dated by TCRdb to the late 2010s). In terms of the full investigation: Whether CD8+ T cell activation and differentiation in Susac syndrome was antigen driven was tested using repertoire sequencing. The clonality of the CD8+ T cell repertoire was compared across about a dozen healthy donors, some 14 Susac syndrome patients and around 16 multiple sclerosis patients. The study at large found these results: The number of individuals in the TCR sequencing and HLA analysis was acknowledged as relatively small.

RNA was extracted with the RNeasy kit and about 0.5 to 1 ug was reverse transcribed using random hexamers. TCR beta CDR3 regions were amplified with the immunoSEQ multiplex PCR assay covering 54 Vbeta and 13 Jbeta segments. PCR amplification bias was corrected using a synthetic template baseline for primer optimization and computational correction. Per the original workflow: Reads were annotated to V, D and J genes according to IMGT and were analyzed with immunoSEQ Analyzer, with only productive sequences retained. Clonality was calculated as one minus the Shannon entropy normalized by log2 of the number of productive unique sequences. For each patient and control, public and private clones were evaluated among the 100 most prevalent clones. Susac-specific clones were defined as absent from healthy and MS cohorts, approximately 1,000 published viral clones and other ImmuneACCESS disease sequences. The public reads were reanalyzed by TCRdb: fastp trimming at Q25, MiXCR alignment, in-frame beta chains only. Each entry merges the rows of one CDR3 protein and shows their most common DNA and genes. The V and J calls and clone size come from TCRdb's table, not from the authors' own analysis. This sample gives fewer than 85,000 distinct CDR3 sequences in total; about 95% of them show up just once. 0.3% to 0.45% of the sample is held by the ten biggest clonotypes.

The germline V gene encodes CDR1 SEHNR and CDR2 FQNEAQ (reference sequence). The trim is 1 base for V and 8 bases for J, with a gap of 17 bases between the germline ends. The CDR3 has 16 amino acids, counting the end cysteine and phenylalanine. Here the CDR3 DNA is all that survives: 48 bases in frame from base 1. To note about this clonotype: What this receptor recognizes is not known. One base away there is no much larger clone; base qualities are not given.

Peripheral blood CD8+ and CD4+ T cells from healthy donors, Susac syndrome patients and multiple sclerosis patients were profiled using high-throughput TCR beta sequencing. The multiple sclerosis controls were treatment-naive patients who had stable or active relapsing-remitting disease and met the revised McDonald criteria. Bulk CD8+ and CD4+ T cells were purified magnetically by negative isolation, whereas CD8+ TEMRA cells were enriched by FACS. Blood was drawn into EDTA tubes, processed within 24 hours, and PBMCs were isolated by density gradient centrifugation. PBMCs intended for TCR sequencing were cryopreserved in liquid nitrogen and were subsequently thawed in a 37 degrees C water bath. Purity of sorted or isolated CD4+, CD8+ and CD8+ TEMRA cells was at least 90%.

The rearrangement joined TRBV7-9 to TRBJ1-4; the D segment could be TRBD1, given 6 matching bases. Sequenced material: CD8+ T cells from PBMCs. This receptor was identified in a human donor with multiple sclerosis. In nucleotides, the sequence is TGTGCCAGCAGCTTAGTATCATCACAGGGTGGAGAAAAACTGTTTTTT. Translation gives CASSLVSSQGGEKLFF.